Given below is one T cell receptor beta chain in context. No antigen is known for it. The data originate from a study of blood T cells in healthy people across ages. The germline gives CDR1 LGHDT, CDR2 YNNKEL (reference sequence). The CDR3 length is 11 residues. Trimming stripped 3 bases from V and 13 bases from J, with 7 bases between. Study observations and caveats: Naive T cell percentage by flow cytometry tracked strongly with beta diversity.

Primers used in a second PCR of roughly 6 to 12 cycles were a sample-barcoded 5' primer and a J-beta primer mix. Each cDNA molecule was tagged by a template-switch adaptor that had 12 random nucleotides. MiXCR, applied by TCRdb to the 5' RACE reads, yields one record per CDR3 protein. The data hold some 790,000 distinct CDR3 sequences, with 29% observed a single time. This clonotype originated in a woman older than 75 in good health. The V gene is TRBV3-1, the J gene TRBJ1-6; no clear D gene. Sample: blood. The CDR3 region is CASSHSGPLHF. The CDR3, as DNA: TGTGCCAGCAGCCACAGCGGGCCCCTCCACTTT.